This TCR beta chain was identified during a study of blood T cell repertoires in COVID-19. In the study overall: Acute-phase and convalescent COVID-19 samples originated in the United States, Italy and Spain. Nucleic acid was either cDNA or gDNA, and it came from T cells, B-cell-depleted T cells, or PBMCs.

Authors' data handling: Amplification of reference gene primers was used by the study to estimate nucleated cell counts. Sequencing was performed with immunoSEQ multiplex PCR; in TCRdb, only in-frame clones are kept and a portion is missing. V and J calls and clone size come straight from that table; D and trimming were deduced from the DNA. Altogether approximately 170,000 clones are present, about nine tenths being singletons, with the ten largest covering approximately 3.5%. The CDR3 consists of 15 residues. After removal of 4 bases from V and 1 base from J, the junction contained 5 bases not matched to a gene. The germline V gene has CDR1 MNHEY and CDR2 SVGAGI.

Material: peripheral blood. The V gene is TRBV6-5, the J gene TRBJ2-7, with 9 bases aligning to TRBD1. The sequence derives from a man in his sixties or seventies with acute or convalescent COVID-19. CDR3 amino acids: CASSSQTGGSYEQYF. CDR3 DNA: TGTGCCAGCAGTTCCCAGACAGGGGGGTCCTACGAGCAGTACTTC.